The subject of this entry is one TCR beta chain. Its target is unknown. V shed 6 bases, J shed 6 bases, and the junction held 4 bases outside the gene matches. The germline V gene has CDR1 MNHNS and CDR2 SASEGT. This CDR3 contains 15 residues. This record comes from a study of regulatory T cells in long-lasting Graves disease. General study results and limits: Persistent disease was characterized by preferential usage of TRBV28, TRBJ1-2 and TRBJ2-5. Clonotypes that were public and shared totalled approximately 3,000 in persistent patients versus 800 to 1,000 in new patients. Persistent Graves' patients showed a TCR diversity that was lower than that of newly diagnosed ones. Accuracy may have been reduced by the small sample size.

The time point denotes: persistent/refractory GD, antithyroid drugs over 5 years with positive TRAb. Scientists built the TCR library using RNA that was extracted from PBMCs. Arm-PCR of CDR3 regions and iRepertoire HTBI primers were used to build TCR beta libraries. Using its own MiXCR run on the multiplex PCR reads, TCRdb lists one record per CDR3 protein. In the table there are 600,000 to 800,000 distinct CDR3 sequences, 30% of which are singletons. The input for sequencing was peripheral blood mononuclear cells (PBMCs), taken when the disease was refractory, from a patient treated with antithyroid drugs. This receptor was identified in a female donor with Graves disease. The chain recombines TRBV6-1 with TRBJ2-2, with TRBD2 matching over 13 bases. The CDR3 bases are TGTGCCAGCAGCCAGACTAGCGGGAGGTCCGGGGAGCTGTTTTTT. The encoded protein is CASSQTSGRSGELFF.